Shown below are 10 T cell receptor beta chains from a single sample sequenced in a study of T cell responses to AZD1222 COVID-19 vaccine. Clones were sequenced by immunoSEQ multiplex PCR, and TCRdb holds only the in-frame ones, with some missing. The repertoire consists of tens of thousands of clones, with more than 90% occurring once and the leading ten covering roughly 4.3%. Sequencing was performed on peripheral blood, taken 28 days after the second AZD1222 dose. These receptors were collected from an adult who received the AZD1222 COVID-19 vaccine.

V is TRBV5-1 and J is TRBJ2-1; 7 bases map to TRBD2. CDR1 SGHRS and CDR2 YFSETQ come from the germline V gene. Trimming cost V 2 bases and J 2 bases; bases outside gene matches: 4. This CDR3 has 15 amino acids. CDR3 coding DNA: TGCGCCAGCAGCTTCTGGGAGGGGCCCTACAATGAGCAGTTCTTC. Amino acids: CASSFWEGPYNEQFF. The full variable domain, completed using reference TRBV5-1 and TRBJ2-1, is KAGVTQTPRYLIKTRGQQVTLSCSPISGHRSVSWYQQTPGQGLQFLFEYFSETQRNKGNFPGRFSGRQFSNSRSEMNVSTLELGDSALYLCASSFWEGPYNEQFFGPGTRLTVL.

The chain is built from TRBV9 and TRBJ1-2, with a weak D call TRBD1 (5 bases). V was clipped by 2 bases and J by 4 bases, with 15 bases between them. The CDR3 contains 15 residues. Germline CDR1 SGDLS, CDR2 YYNGEE. The chain's CDR3 is CASSVAGGEPYGYTF. The CDR3 bases are TGTGCCAGCAGCGTCGCCGGGGGGGAACCCTATGGCTACACCTTC.

The CDR3 DNA reads as TGTGCCAGCAGGAGACAGGGTGGCATTCCTGAAGCTTTCTTT. Translating it yields CASRRQGGIPEAFF. The chain couples TRBV27 to TRBJ1-1, with 7 bases lining up with TRBD1. From germline, CDR1 is MNHEY and CDR2 SMNVEV (reference sequence). This CDR3 comprises 14 residues. The junction had 10 bases not matched to a gene; V was cut back by 6 bases and J by 6 bases.

The gene calls are TRBV6-5 and TRBJ2-7, with a tentative D call TRBD2 (6 bases). Trimming cost V 4 bases and J 4 bases, with 14 bases left between them. The V gene's germline CDR1 is MNHEY and CDR2 SVGAGI. CDR3 length equals 14 residues. CDR3 in amino acids: CASSSGRDAYEQYF. CDR3 in DNA: TGTGCCAGCAGTTCCGGGCGGGACGCGTACGAGCAGTACTTC.

The V and J genes are TRBV19 and TRBJ2-1, with D perhaps TRBD2 (6 bases). Trimming removed 7 bases at V and 0 bases at J, with 13 bases between. The CDR3 totals 15 residues. CDR1 LNHDA and CDR2 SQIVND come from the germline V gene (reference sequence). CDR3 nucleotides: TGTGCCAGTATGGGGGGAACTTACTCCTACAATGAGCAGTTCTTC. Encoded protein: CASMGGTYSYNEQFF.

The chain employs TRBV6-5 and TRBJ1-1; tentative D call: TRBD1 (5 bases). V was cut by 5 bases and J by 0 bases, with 10 bases left in between. Germline V lookup: CDR1 MNHEY, CDR2 SVGAGI. CDR3 length: 14 amino acids. CDR3 amino acids: CASSRQGLNTEAFF. The DNA of the CDR3 is TGTGCCAGCAGTCGTCAGGGTTTGAACACTGAAGCTTTCTTT.

This chain links TRBV18 with TRBJ1-1; D is perhaps TRBD1 (6 bases). The CDR3 loop spans 14 amino acids. V dropped 2 bases and J dropped 1 base, with 8 bases sitting between them. Germline loops: CDR1 KGHSH, CDR2 LQKENI. CDR3 bases: TGTGCCAGCTCACCAAACAGGGAGAACACTGAAGCTTTCTTT. It yields the protein CASSPNRENTEAFF.

The V call is TRBV7-2, the J call TRBJ1-5; D not resolved. Trimming took off 5 bases at V and 4 bases at J, with 15 bases between the two ends. Germline V CDR1 and CDR2: SGHTA, FQGNSA. This CDR3 contains 15 residues. CDR3 sequence (DNA): TGTGCCAGCAGCCTTACGTCTGGGTCGAATCAGCCCCAGCATTTT. Amino acid sequence: CASSLTSGSNQPQHF.

CDR3 DNA: TGTGCCAGCAGCTTGGAGCGTAGGACAGGGACAACTAATGAAAAACTGTTTTTT. Protein: CASSLERRTGTTNEKLFF. The V call is TRBV5-4, the J call TRBJ1-4; 8 bases line up with TRBD1. The junction had 7 bases not matched to a gene; V was cut back by 0 bases and J by 0 bases. Germline loops: CDR1 SGHNT, CDR2 YYREEE (reference sequence). The CDR3 has 18 residues.

The chain couples TRBV18 to TRBJ1-4; D remains unclear. The CDR3 sequence is 14 residues long. Per germline, CDR1 KGHSH and CDR2 LQKENI. Trimming shortened V by 2 bases and J by 4 bases, and 8 bases separated the two germline ends. CDR3 coding DNA: TGTGCCAGCTCACCAGGCTACAATAATGAAAAACTGTTTTTT. Encoded protein: CASSPGYNNEKLFF.